The sequence of this T cell receptor beta chain was determined in a study of CD8+ T cells in alopecia areata (dated by TCRdb to 2016 to 2018). The study in broad terms: The treated patients, all with moderate-to-severe alopecia areata, were enrolled in an open-label pilot trial of oral tofacitinib given at 5 to 10 mg twice daily. Patients received tofacitinib for 6 to 18 months and were then followed off drug for 6 months to check for delayed response and recurrence. For the treated patients, the SALT score, which quantifies what percentage of scalp surface area is affected, served as the measure of disease severity. To study T cell clonal expansion in alopecia areata, the researchers applied high-throughput TCRbeta sequencing to both the C3H/HeJ mouse model and human patients. In humans, TCRbeta sequencing was performed on scalp tissue and on sorted CD4+ and CD8+ peripheral blood T cells from healthy controls and from patients with patchy or totalis/universalis alopecia areata. Patients on tofacitinib were biopsied at baseline and after 4 and 24 weeks of treatment, and several of the patients also had a later scalp biopsy. Scalp clonality was compared among normal scalp (n=4), patchy alopecia areata scalp (n=8), and alopecia totalis/universalis scalp (n=8). The RNA source kit depended on sample type: the PAXgene miRNA kit for fixed scalp, the miRNeasy kit for PBMCs, and the RNeasy kit for mouse skin. TCRbeta CDR3 regions were amplified by immunoSEQ multiplex PCR with 35 Vbeta forward and 13 Jbeta reverse primers. Study-level results and caveats: Tofacitinib significantly lowered scalp clonality and the number of expanded CD8+ clones among the top 100 scalp clones. Shared TCR sequences between patients were less evident than in mice, which may be partly attributable to HLA diversity in the patient population. Compared with normal scalp, lesional scalp, particularly in alopecia totalis/universalis, had higher clonality and more expanded CD8+ clones, which suggests antigenic drive. Because the treated cohort was small and included a single nonresponder, larger studies are needed to assess links between baseline CD8+ expansion and response. During tofacitinib treatment, many expanded lesional clones remained in scalp and blood, and this persistence may partly explain relapse after treatment is stopped. Unlike mouse skin, where gammadelta T cells dominate, normal human skin contains resident alphabeta T cells that get sequenced too, which complicates analysis of the scalp TCR repertoire.

Concerning this clone: Its antigen remains undetermined. Base qualities are missing; no much larger clone stands one base away. Different DNA sequences within this sample yield the same CDR3.

V sheds 1 base and J sheds 3 bases, leaving 10 bases between their ends. CDR1 and CDR2 were assigned from the germline V gene as SGHAT and FQNNGV. Inclusive of the bounding cysteine and phenylalanine, the CDR3 is 15 residues long. Only the CDR3 region is kept as DNA, spanning 45 bases read in frame from base 1. Per the publication, the time point label means: 24 weeks on oral tofacitinib. According to the study, the label for this sample's treatment or condition signals: oral pan-JAK inhibitor, 5-10 mg twice daily. Lesional scalp punch biopsies and peripheral blood were obtained from alopecia areata patients. PBMCs were isolated by density centrifugation and stained for CD3, CD4 and CD8, and CD4+ and CD8+ T cells were sorted on a FACSAria. The receptor library was made with the immunoSEQ multiplex PCR assay. For TCR sequencing, RNA was extracted from every sample and reverse transcribed into cDNA to serve as template. First-strand cDNA was synthesized using SuperScript III with a 2:1 mix of oligo-dT and random hexamers. A synthetic immune receptor repertoire was used to gauge amplification bias, and whatever bias remained was removed computationally. In the original analysis: Raw reads were preprocessed to remove errors, and CDR3 was defined by IMGT conventions from the conserved cysteine to phenylalanine. Clonality was computed by normalizing Shannon entropy by log2 of the number of productive unique TCRs and subtracting the result from 1. Whether each scalp clone was CD4 or CD8 was inferred by checking scalp TCRbeta sequences against the CD4 and CD8 repertoires from sorted blood. This immuneACCESS table, as held by TCRdb, lists in-frame sequences with V and J called but not all clones. Of the missing ones, under half trace to an unresolved V gene in checked studies; the others have no known cause. The DNA gave D and trimming, while V, J and clone size come from that table. A total of 150,000 to 200,000 clones appear in this sample, approximately 57% of them only once. Around 14% of the sample is in the top ten clones.

The clonotype was recovered from a human donor with alopecia areata. This specimen consisted of CD4+ T cells sorted from blood, obtained at week 24, from a patient treated with tofacitinib. The chain uses TRBV11-2 and TRBJ2-1; TRBD2 might be the D gene, on 7 matching bases. CDR3 reads: CASSLAGGLYNEQFF. Read as DNA, the sequence is TGTGCCAGCAGCTTAGCCGGGGGGCTCTACAATGAGCAGTTCTTC. The entire variable domain, with the stretches around the CDR3 drawn from the reference TRBV11-2 and TRBJ2-1 proteins, is EAGVAQSPRYKIIEKRQSVAFWCNPISGHATLYWYQQILGQGPKLLIQFQNNGVVDDSQLPKDRFSAERLKGVDSTLKIQPAKLEDSAVYLCASSLAGGLYNEQFFGPGTRLTVL.